The rows below give T cell receptor beta chains drawn from one sample of a study of spatial heterogeneity in lung cancer. Each CDR3 protein is one row after TCRdb ran MiXCR on the 5' RACE reads. The sample carries about 38,000 distinct CDR3 sequences, 7.5% recorded once. This material consisted of PBMCs, taken at surgery. The receptor source for this set is a male donor with early-stage non-small cell lung cancer. Both conserved end residues are part of each CDR3. D genes are given only for firm matches. Size values are once, few and many counts, or a class for expanded clones, and some rows have none.

few	15	TRBD1	TRBV6-5	TRBJ1-6	TGTGCCAGCAGCGAAGGACAGGGGGCTTTTTCACCCCTCCACTTT	CASSEGQGAFSPLHF
.	13	.	TRBV20-1	TRBJ1-5	TGCAGTGCCCAGGGGTATAGCAATCAGCCCCAGCATTTT	CSAQGYSNQPQHF
many	16	TRBD2	TRBV3-1	TRBJ2-7	TGTGCCAGCAGCCCCAAACTAGCGGTACTCACCTACGAGCAGTACTTC	CASSPKLAVLTYEQYF
many	12	TRBD1	TRBV20-1	TRBJ2-7	TGCAGCCTAAGGACAGGGACCTACGAGCAGTACTTC	CSLRTGTYEQYF
many	14	.	TRBV29-1	TRBJ2-3	TGCAGCGTTGAAAGGCCTAGCGGCACAGATACGCAGTATTTT	CSVERPSGTDTQYF
many	13	.	TRBV2	TRBJ2-7	TGTGCCAGCAGGCGGCAGACCCCGGGGGAGCAGTACTTC	CASRRQTPGEQYF
.	15	.	TRBV7-6	TRBJ1-6	TGTGCCAGCAGCCGAAGTCAGTGGGACAATTCACCCCTCCACTTT	CASSRSQWDNSPLHF
many	15	.	TRBV10-3	TRBJ2-1	TGTGCCATCAGTGAGTCTAGCAATCGATACAATGAGCAGTTCTTC	CAISESSNRYNEQFF
many	15	TRBD1	TRBV6-2/TRBV6-3	TRBJ1-5	TGTGCCAGCAGTTCCTGGGACAGTAGCAATCAGCCCCAGCATTTT	CASSSWDSSNQPQHF
.	14	TRBD1	TRBV6-5	TRBJ1-2	TGTGCCAGCACTCGGACAGGGGGCGGCTATGGCTACACCTTC	CASTRTGGGYGYTF
.	16	TRBD1	TRBV5-1	TRBJ1-4	TGCGCCAGCACTCTTGGAGGGGGACAGGGGAATGAAAAACTGTTTTTT	CASTLGGGQGNEKLFF
few	13	TRBD1	TRBV6-2/TRBV6-3	TRBJ2-2	TGTGCCAGCAGGGCACAGGGGGCCGGGGAGCTGTTTTTT	CASRAQGAGELFF
many	14	.	TRBV6-2/TRBV6-3	TRBJ1-1	TGTGCCAGCAGCTTCCAGGGAAGTGTCACTGAAGCTTTCTTT	CASSFQGSVTEAFF
medium-sized	15	TRBD2	TRBV29-1	TRBJ2-5	TGCAGCGTTGAAGGTGGTGCGGGGGGGCTCGAGACCCAGTACTTC	CSVEGGAGGLETQYF
many	17	.	TRBV2	TRBJ1-2	TGTGCCAGCAGTGACAGGGACTACGGGATTTCGAACTATGGCTACACCTTC	CASSDRDYGISNYGYTF
many	13	.	TRBV6-2/TRBV6-3	TRBJ2-1	TGTGCCAGCAGTTACGCAGGGGCCTATGGACAGTTCTTC	CASSYAGAYGQFF
many	15	TRBD2	TRBV12-3/TRBV12-4	TRBJ2-1	TGTGCCAGCAGGCCAACTAGCGGGAGATCTAATGAGCAGTTCTTC	CASRPTSGRSNEQFF
few	17	TRBD2	TRBV19	TRBJ2-7	TGTGCCAGTAAGAGAGCACTAGCGGGGGGCGGATCCTACGAGCAGTACTTC	CASKRALAGGGSYEQYF
many	13	.	TRBV12-3/TRBV12-4	TRBJ1-1	TGTGCCAGCAGCCGTCTGGCGGACACTGAAGCTTTCTTT	CASSRLADTEAFF
.	15	.	TRBV7-2	TRBJ2-7	TGTGCCAGCAGCTTAGGATCCCAGGGTATCGACGAGCAGTACTTC	CASSLGSQGIDEQYF
.	18	.	TRBV14	TRBJ1-2	TGTGCCAGCAGCCAAGATGGTTGGAGGGTAGGAGTTAACTATGGCTACACCTTC	CASSQDGWRVGVNYGYTF
many	14	.	TRBV27	TRBJ2-7	TGTGCCAGCAGTTTAGCACAGCTGTCGTACGAGCAGTACTTC	CASSLAQLSYEQYF
many	14	.	TRBV12-3/TRBV12-4	TRBJ1-5	TGTGCCAGCAGTTTGGATAACAGCAATCAGCCCCAGCATTTT	CASSLDNSNQPQHF
many	14	.	TRBV7-2	TRBJ2-3	TGTGCCAGCAGCCCGTCCTTGAGCACAGATACGCAGTATTTT	CASSPSLSTDTQYF
.	16	.	TRBV4-2	TRBJ2-6	TGTGCCAGCAGCCAAGATAGGGGCTCTGGGGCCAACGTCCTGACTTTC	CASSQDRGSGANVLTF
few	17	.	TRBV7-9	TRBJ1-1	TGTGCCAGCAGCTTAGGTTGGGATCACCGGTTGGACACTGAAGCTTTCTTT	CASSLGWDHRLDTEAFF
few	13	.	TRBV11-2	TRBJ1-1	TGTGCCAGCAGCCTGGATATTACCGCTGAAGCTTTCTTT	CASSLDITAEAFF
.	15	.	TRBV12-3/TRBV12-4	TRBJ1-4	TGTGCCAGCAGGCCCGACAGAATAACTAATGAAAAACTGTTTTTT	CASRPDRITNEKLFF
few	15	.	TRBV5-4	TRBJ2-1	TGTGCCAGCAGCGGGCAGGGGGGGCTTTACAATGAGCAGTTCTTC	CASSGQGGLYNEQFF
.	15	.	TRBV5-1	TRBJ1-2	TGCGCCAGCAGCCAAGAAGGACAACTCGGGTATGGCTACACCTTC	CASSQEGQLGYGYTF
many	12	.	TRBV20-1	TRBJ2-5	TGCAGTGCTAGAGATAGCCAAGAGACCCAGTACTTC	CSARDSQETQYF
many	20	TRBD1	TRBV6-5	TRBJ1-6	TGTGCCAGCAGTTCCCTCTACGGACAGGGGATGTCCCCCTATAATTCACCCCTCCACTTT	CASSSLYGQGMSPYNSPLHF
few	16	.	TRBV29-1	TRBJ2-7	TGCTTGTCCCTTGGGGCGCGGCTAGGGGGATACTACGAGCAGTACTTC	CLSLGARLGGYYEQYF